The 15 T cell receptor beta chains listed next were all sequenced from one sample in a study of early T cells in non-severe SARS-CoV-2 infection. A single record per CDR3 protein comes from TCRdb applying MiXCR to the 5' RACE reads. Of around 81,000 distinct CDR3 sequences listed, 13% to 15% are singletons. The specimen was whole blood. The receptors shown here come from an adult who was a healthcare worker with PCR-confirmed SARS-CoV-2 infection or an uninfected control (not recorded which).

J is TRBJ1-3 and V is TRBV6-1, with D perhaps matching TRBD1 (6 bases). The CDR3 is 14 residues long. Between the trimmed V and J ends, which lost 5 bases and 0 bases, there was a span of 8 bases. Germline assignment: CDR1 MNHNS and CDR2 SASEGT. This chain's CDR3 is CASSPDSSGNTIYF. The CDR3 coding sequence is TGTGCCAGCAGTCCGGACAGCTCTGGAAACACCATATATTTT.

This chain joins TRBV7-9 and TRBJ1-4; 10 nucleotides agree with TRBD1. Germline assignment: CDR1 SEHNR and CDR2 FQNEAQ (reference sequence). V shed 5 bases and J 7 bases; nucleotides not matched to a gene: 13. The CDR3 is 17 residues long. CDR3 DNA sequence: TGTGCCAGCAGCAAGACAGGGGGCGTTTGGTTTTCTGAAAAACTGTTTTTT. Protein sequence: CASSKTGGVWFSEKLFF.

There are many counts of this clonotype. The rearrangement links TRBV6-1 to TRBJ1-5; D is perhaps TRBD1 (5 bases). Germline V lookup: CDR1 MNHNS, CDR2 SASEGT. Trimming shortened V by 4 bases and J by 5 bases, and 9 bases separated the two germline ends. The CDR3 covers 13 residues. The CDR3 reads CASSAFRDQPQHF. The CDR3, as DNA: TGTGCCAGCAGTGCCTTCAGGGATCAGCCCCAGCATTTT.

The chain recombines TRBV5-1 with TRBJ1-1, with 11 nucleotides matching TRBD1. The germline V gene has CDR1 SGHRS and CDR2 YFSETQ. This CDR3 is built from 16 residues. V shed 4 bases, J shed 3 bases, and the junction held 8 bases outside the gene matches. CDR3 coding DNA: TGCGCCAGCAGCCCACGGACAGGGGGCGCGTACACTGAAGCTTTCTTT. Amino acids: CASSPRTGGAYTEAFF. The complete variable domain, with remaining parts taken from reference TRBV5-1 and TRBJ1-1, reads KAGVTQTPRYLIKTRGQQVTLSCSPISGHRSVSWYQQTPGQGLQFLFEYFSETQRNKGNFPGRFSGRQFSNSRSEMNVSTLELGDSALYLCASSPRTGGAYTEAFFGQGTRLTVV.

The chain links TRBV7-2 to TRBJ1-4, with 10 bases lining up with TRBD1. The CDR3 runs to 13 residues. CDR1 SGHTA and CDR2 FQGNSA come from the germline V gene. Trimming removed 4 bases from V and 7 bases from J; junction bases left unmatched: 0. The CDR3 DNA sequence: TGTGCCAGCAGCTGGACAGGGGGTGAAAAACTGTTTTTT. It yields the protein CASSWTGGEKLFF.

This clonotype was detected only a few times. The chain combines TRBV5-1 with TRBJ1-1; D perhaps matches TRBD1 (6 bases). Germline V gene sequence: CDR1 SGHRS, CDR2 YFSETQ. V was shortened by 4 bases and J by 0 bases, with 10 bases between the two germline ends. CDR3 length: 14 amino acids. The CDR3 is CASSPTGLNTEAFF. The CDR3 DNA sequence: TGCGCCAGCAGCCCGACAGGCCTGAACACTGAAGCTTTCTTT.

V usage is TRBV9 and J usage is TRBJ1-4; D perhaps matches TRBD1 (6 bases). The length of the CDR3 is 15 residues. The V end lost 4 bases, the J end lost 5 bases, and 15 bases lay between the germline ends. Germline CDR1 SGDLS, CDR2 YYNGEE. CDR3 protein: CASSPPARGNEKLFF. DNA for the CDR3: TGTGCCAGCAGCCCCCCGGCCAGGGGAAATGAAAAACTGTTTTTT.

This clonotype has more than one count but fewer than ten. V gene TRBV10-3 combines with J gene TRBJ1-2; the D is unclear. Germline lookup yields CDR1 ENHRY and CDR2 SYGVKD. Trimming removed 4 bases from V and 8 bases from J, with 14 bases in between. The CDR3 spans 13 residues. The CDR3 coding sequence is TGTGCCATCAGTGGGGGTAGTGGAGAAGGCTACACCTTC. This translates into CAISGGSGEGYTF.

This clonotype was seen at least ten times. The rearrangement links TRBV25-1 to TRBJ1-1, with D possibly matching TRBD1 (6 bases). The CDR3 covers 15 residues. The germline V and J ends were trimmed by 6 bases and 0 bases, with 14 bases remaining between them. Germline V gives CDR1 MGHDK, CDR2 SYGVNS. The CDR3 nucleotides read TGTGCCAGCAGCCCTTTTGGGGGCGTGAACACTGAAGCTTTCTTT. Translation gives CASSPFGGVNTEAFF.

This sequence joins TRBV9 and TRBJ2-2, with 7 bases aligning to TRBD1. The CDR3 is 15 amino acids. Germline V gene lookup returns CDR1 SGDLS and CDR2 YYNGEE. Germline trimming cut 3 bases from V and 3 bases from J; bases unmatched to any gene: 5. CDR3 DNA: TGTGCCAGCAGCGCAAGGGGGCTTGACACCGGGGAGCTGTTTTTT. Its protein product is CASSARGLDTGELFF.

This clonotype was detected a few times. The chain couples TRBV20-1 to TRBJ2-3; D might be TRBD1 (6 bases). The ends were cut back, 2 bases at V and 2 bases at J, with 17 bases in the middle. Germline loops: CDR1 DFQATT, CDR2 SNEGSKA (reference sequence). CDR3 size: 16 residues. The CDR3 region has the DNA TGCAGTGCTAGACCCCAGGGGCCGGGCCCCACAGATACGCAGTATTTT. This sequence encodes CSARPQGPGPTDTQYF.

This clonotype was seen at least ten times. The rearrangement links TRBV19 to TRBJ1-5; D remains unclear. Trimming removed 3 bases at V and 0 bases at J, with 15 bases between. Germline CDR1 LNHDA, CDR2 SQIVND (reference sequence). The CDR3 runs to 17 residues. CDR3 amino acids: CASSMRLTFNSNQPQHF. CDR3 DNA sequence: TGTGCCAGTAGTATGCGTTTGACGTTTAATAGCAATCAGCCCCAGCATTTT.

The chain employs TRBV5-6 and TRBJ2-3; TRBD2 is a possible D gene (8 bases). The CDR3 contains 16 residues. V was trimmed by 6 bases and J by 4 bases, leaving 21 bases between them. Germline loops: CDR1 SGHDT, CDR2 YYEEEE. This chain's CDR3 is CASTPDRSGGADTQYF. The CDR3 coding sequence is TGTGCCAGCACCCCGGACAGGTCCGGGGGGGCAGATACGCAGTATTTT.

This clonotype has more than one count but fewer than ten. V gene TRBV7-2 combines with J gene TRBJ1-5; tentative D call: TRBD1 (5 bases). Deletions cut 8 bases from V and 2 bases from J, with 10 bases between. The CDR3 is 13 amino acids. CDR1 SGHTA and CDR2 FQGNSA come from the germline V gene. CDR3: CASGADRNQPQHF. Here the CDR3 DNA reads TGTGCCAGCGGGGCAGATCGCAATCAGCCCCAGCATTTT.

This clonotype has ten or more counts. The chain recombines TRBV29-1 with TRBJ1-1; D gene unclear. This CDR3 comprises 14 residues. Between the trimmed V and J ends, which lost 4 bases and 3 bases, there was a span of 15 bases. Germline V gives CDR1 SQVTM, CDR2 ANQGSEA. CDR3 residues: CSVGGEMGDTEAFF. The CDR3, as DNA: TGCAGCGTTGGTGGGGAGATGGGAGACACTGAAGCTTTCTTT.